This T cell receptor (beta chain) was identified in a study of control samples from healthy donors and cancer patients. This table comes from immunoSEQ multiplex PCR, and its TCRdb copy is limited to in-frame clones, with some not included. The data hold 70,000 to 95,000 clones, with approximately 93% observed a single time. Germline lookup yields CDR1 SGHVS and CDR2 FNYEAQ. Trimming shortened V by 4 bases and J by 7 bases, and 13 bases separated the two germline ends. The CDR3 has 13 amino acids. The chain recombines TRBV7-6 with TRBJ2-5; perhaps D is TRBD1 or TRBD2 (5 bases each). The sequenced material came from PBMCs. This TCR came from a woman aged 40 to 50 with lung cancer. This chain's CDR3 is CASSSGRPRTQYF. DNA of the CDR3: TGTGCCAGCAGCTCGGGACGCCCCCGGACCCAGTACTTC.